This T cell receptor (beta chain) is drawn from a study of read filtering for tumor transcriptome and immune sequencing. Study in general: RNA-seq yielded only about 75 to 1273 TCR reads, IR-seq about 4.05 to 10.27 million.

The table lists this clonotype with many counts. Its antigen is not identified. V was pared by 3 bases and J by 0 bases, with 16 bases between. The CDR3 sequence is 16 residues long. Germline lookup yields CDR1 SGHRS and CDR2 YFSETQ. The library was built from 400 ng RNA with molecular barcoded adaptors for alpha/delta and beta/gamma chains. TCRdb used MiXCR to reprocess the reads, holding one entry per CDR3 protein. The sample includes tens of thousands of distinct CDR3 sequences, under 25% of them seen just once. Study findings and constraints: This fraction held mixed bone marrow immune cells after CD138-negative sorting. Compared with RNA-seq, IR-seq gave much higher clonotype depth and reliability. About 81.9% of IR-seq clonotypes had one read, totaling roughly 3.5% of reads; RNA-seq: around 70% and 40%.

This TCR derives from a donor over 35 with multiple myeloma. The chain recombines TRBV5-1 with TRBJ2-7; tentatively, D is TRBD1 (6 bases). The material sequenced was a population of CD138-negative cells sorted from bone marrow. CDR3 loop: CASSSPERTVSYEQYF. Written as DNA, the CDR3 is TGCGCCAGCAGCTCTCCCGAGAGGACAGTCTCCTACGAGCAGTACTTC.